The source of this T cell receptor (beta chain) is a study of cytomegalovirus exposure and HLA in healthy donors. Study at large: Of roughly 400 genotyped donors, 81% grouped in the Caucasian-associated ancestry cluster.

The study's findings and limits: One cluster of highly shared sequence variants probably arose as a sequencing artifact. Per a prior analysis, the majority of TCR beta V segments were productive roughly 87% or roughly 30% of the time. In a later analysis, at a false discovery rate of 0.05, over 15,000 TCR beta sequences matched HLA alleles.

Primers: 60 Vbeta forward and 13 Jbeta reverse. Clones were sequenced by immunoSEQ multiplex PCR, and TCRdb holds only the in-frame ones, with some missing. The table shows about 190,000 clones, with 70% to 75% occurring only once. Notes on this clone: The antigen is unknown.

Trimming cost V 3 bases and J 7 bases, with 13 bases left between them. CDR1 and CDR2 (germline): MNHEY, SMNVEV (reference sequence). The length of the CDR3 is 13 residues. The sequenced material came from PBMCs. This sequence was found in a woman in her twenties or thirties in good health and CMV-seropositive. The chain links TRBV27 to TRBJ2-7, with TRBD2 as a possible D gene (6 bases). The CDR3 region is CASSFAGSEEQYF. CDR3 nucleotide sequence: TGTGCCAGCAGTTTTGCGGGATCGGAAGAGCAGTACTTC.